The present T cell receptor (beta chain) was sequenced within a study of blood T cell repertoires in COVID-19. The V end lost 7 bases, the J end lost 3 bases, and 13 bases lay between the germline ends. Germline V gene lookup returns CDR1 MNHNY and CDR2 SVGAGI (reference sequence). CDR3 size: 13 residues. Sequencing was performed with immunoSEQ multiplex PCR; in TCRdb, only in-frame clones are kept and a portion is missing. In the table there are more than 95,000 clones, approximately 90% of which are singletons. J is TRBJ2-7 and V is TRBV6-6; a possible D gene is TRBD1 (7 bases). The sequencing input was peripheral blood. The receptor was isolated from a human donor in a cohort sampled during active COVID-19. CDR3 sequence: CASTRGTVYEQYF. CDR3 coding DNA: TGTGCCAGCACCCGCGGGACAGTCTACGAGCAGTACTTC.